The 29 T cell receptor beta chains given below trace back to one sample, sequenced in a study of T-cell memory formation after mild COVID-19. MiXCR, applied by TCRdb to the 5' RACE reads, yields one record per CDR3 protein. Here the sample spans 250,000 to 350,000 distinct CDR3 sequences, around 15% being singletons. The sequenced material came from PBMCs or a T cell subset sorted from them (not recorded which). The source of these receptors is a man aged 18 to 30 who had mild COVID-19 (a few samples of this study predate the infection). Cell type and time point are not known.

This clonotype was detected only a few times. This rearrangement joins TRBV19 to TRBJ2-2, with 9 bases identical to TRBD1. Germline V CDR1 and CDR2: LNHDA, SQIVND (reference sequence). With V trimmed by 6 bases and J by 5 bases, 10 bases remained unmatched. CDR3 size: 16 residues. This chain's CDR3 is CASSQGGQGMTGELFF. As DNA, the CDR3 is TGTGCCAGTAGCCAGGGAGGACAGGGGATGACCGGGGAGCTGTTTTTT.

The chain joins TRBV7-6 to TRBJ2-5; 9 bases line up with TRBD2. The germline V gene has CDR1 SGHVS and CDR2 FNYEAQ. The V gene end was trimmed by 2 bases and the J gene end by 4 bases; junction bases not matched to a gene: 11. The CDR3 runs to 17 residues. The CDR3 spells CASSLTGASGARETQYF. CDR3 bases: TGTGCCAGCAGCTTAACCGGAGCTAGCGGGGCTAGAGAGACCCAGTACTTC.

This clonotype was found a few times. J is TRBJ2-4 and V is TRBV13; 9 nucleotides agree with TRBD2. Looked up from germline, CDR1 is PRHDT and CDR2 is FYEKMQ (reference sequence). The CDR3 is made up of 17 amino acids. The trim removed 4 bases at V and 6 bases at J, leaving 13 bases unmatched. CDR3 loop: CASSSTFGRGGRNIQYF. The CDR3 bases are TGTGCCAGCAGCTCTACCTTCGGGCGGGGGGGCCGAAACATTCAGTACTTC.

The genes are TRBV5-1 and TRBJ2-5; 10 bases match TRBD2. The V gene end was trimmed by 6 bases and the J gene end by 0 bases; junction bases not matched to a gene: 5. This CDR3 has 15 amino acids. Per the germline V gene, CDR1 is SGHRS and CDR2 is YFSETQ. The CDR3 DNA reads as TGCGCCAGCAACCAGCGGGGGGGTTACCAAGAGACCCAGTACTTC. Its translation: CASNQRGGYQETQYF.

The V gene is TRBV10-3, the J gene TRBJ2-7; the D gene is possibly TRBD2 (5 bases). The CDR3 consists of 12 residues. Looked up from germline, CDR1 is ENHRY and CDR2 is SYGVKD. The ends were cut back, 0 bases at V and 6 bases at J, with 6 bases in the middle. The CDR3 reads CAISESGVEQYF. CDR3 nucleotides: TGTGCCATCAGTGAGTCGGGAGTCGAGCAGTACTTC.

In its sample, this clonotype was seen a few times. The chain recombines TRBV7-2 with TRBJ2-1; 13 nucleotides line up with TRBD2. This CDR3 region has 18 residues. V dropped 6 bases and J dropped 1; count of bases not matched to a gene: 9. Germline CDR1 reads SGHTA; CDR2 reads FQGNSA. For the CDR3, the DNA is TGTGCCAGCAGGGGACTAGCGGGGACCGACCCTTCCTACAATGAGCAGTTCTTC. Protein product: CASRGLAGTDPSYNEQFF.

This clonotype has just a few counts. The CDR3 reads CASRPDRGSGELFF. The DNA of the CDR3 is TGCGCCAGCAGACCGGACAGGGGTAGCGGGGAGCTGTTTTTT. The chain has TRBV4-1 and TRBJ2-2, with TRBD1 matching 9 bases. J lost 7 bases, V lost 6 bases, and 6 bases had no gene match. The CDR3 sequence is 14 residues long. The germline V gene has CDR1 MGHRA and CDR2 YSYEKL.

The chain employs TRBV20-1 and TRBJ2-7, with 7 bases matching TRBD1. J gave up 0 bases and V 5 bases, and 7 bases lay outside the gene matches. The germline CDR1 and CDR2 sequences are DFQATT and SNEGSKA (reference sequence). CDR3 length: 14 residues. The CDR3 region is CSASGTESSYEQYV. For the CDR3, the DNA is TGCAGTGCTTCCGGGACAGAGAGCTCCTACGAGCAGTACGTC.

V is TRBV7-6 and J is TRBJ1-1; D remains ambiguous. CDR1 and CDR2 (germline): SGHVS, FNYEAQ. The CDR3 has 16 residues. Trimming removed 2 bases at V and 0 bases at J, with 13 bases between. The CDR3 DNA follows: TGTGCCAGCAGCTTAAGGTGGGCAGAGCTGAACACTGAAGCTTTCTTT. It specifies CASSLRWAELNTEAFF. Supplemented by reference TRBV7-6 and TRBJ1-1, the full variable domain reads GAGVSQSPRYKVTKRGQDVALRCDPISGHVSLYWYRQALGQGPEFLTYFNYEAQQDKSGLPNDRFSAERPEGSISTLTIQRTEQRDSAMYRCASSLRWAELNTEAFFGQGTRLTVV.

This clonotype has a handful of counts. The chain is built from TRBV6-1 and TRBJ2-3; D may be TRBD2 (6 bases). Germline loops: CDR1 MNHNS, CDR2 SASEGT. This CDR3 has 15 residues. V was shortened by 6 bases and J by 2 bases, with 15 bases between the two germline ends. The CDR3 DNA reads TGTGCCAGCAGCGAACCGGGGGACTCCACAGATACGCAGTATTTT. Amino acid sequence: CASSEPGDSTDTQYF.

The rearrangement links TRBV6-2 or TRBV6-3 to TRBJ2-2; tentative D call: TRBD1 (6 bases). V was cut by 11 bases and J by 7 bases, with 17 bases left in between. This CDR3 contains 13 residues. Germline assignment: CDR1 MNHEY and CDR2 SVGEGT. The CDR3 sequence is CAGTRTDGGELFF. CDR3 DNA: TGTGCCGGAACCCGGACAGACGGCGGGGAGCTGTTTTTT.

In DNA, the CDR3 is TGTGCCAGCATAGGAAGGCTAGCATCAATCTACGAGCAGTACGTC. Amino acid sequence: CASIGRLASIYEQYV. The chain carries TRBV6-4 and TRBJ2-7, with D tentatively TRBD2 (5 bases). The CDR3 runs to 15 residues. The germline V gene encodes CDR1 MRHNA and CDR2 SNTAGT. Trimming removed 7 bases from V and 3 bases from J, with 19 bases in between.

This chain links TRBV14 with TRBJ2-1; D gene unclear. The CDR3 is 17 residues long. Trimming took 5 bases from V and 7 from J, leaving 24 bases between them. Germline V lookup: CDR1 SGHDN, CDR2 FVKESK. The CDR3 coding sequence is TGTGCCAGCAGCGCCCGCAGGTTAGCCGTTTCAAGGAATGAGCAGTTCTTC. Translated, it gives CASSARRLAVSRNEQFF.

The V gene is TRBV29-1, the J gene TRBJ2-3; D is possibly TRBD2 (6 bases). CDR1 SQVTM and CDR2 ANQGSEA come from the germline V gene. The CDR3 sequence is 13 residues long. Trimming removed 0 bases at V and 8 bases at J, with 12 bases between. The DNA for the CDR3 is TGCAGCGTTGAAGATCGGGGGAGAGGTACGCAGTATTTT. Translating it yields CSVEDRGRGTQYF.

Written as DNA, the CDR3 is TGTGCCAGCGTCCCTAGCGGGGGGGCCCAAGAGACCCAGTACTTC. The encoded protein is CASVPSGGAQETQYF. V is TRBV6-5 and J is TRBJ2-5, with TRBD2 matching over 12 bases. This CDR3 spans 15 amino acids. With 8 bases clipped from V and 1 base from J, the junction kept 5 bases outside the gene matches. CDR1 is MNHEY, CDR2 SVGAGI, per germline.

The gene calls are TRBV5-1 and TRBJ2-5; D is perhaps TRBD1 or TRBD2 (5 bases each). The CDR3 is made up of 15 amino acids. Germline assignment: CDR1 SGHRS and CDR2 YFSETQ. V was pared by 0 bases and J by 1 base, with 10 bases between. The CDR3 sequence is CASSLVGTAQETQYF. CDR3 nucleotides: TGCGCCAGCAGCTTGGTAGGGACGGCCCAAGAGACCCAGTACTTC.

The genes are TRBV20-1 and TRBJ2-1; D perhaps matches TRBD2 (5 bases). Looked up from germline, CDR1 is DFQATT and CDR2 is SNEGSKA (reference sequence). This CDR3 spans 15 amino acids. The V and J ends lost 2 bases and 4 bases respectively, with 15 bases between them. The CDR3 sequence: CSARMSLAAYNEQFF. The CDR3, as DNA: TGCAGTGCTAGAATGAGTCTAGCAGCATACAATGAGCAGTTCTTC.

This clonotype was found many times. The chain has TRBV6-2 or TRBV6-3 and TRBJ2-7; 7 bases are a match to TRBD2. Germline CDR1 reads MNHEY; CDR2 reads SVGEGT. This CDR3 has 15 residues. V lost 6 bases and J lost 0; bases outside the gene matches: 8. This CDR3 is CASRLAGATSYEQYV. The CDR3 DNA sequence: TGTGCCAGCAGGTTAGCGGGCGCCACCTCCTACGAGCAGTACGTC.

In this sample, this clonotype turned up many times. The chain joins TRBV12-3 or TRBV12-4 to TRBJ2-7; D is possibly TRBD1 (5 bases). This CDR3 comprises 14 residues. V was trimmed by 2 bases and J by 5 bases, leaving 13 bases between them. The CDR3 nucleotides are TGTGCCAGCAGTTTATCCCGCAGGGTCCACGAGCAGTACTTC. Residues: CASSLSRRVHEQYF.

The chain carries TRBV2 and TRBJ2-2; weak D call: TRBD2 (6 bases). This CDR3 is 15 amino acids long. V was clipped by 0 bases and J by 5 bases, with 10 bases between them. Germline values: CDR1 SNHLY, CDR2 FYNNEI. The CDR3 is CASSEALAGTGELFF. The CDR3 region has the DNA TGTGCCAGCAGTGAAGCGCTTGCGGGGACCGGGGAGCTGTTTTTT.

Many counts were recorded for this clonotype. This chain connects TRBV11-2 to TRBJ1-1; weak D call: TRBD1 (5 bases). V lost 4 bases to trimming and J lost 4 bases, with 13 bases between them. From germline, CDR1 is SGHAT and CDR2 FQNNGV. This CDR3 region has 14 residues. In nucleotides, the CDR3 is TGTGCCAGCAGCTCAAACGGGGGGGGCACTGAAGCTTTCTTT. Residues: CASSSNGGGTEAFF. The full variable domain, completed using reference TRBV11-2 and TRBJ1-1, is EAGVAQSPRYKIIEKRQSVAFWCNPISGHATLYWYQQILGQGPKLLIQFQNNGVVDDSQLPKDRFSAERLKGVDSTLKIQPAKLEDSAVYLCASSSNGGGTEAFFGQGTRLTVV.

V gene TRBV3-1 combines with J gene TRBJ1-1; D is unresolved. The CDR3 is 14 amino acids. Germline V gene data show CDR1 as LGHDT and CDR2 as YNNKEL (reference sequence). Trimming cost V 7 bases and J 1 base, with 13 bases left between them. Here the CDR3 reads CASTWGSRNTEAFF. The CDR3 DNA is TGTGCCAGCACCTGGGGTTCGAGGAACACTGAAGCTTTCTTT.

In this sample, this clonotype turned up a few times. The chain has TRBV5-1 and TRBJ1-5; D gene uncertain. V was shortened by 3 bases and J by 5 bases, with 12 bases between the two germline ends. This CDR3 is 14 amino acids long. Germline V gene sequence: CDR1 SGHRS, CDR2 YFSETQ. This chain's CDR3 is CASSSTPADQPQHF. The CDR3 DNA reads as TGCGCCAGCAGCTCTACACCCGCGGATCAGCCCCAGCATTTT.

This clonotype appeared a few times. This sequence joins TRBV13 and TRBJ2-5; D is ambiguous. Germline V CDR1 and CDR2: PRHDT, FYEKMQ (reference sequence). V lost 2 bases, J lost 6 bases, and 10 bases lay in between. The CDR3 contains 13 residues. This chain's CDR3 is CASSLPGPKTQYF. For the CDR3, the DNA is TGTGCCAGCAGCTTACCTGGGCCGAAGACCCAGTACTTC.

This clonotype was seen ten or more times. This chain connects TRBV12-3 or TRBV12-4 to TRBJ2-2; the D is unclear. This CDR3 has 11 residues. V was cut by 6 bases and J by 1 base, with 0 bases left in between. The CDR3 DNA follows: TGTGCCAGCAGGAACACCGGGGAGCTGTTTTTT. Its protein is CASRNTGELFF.

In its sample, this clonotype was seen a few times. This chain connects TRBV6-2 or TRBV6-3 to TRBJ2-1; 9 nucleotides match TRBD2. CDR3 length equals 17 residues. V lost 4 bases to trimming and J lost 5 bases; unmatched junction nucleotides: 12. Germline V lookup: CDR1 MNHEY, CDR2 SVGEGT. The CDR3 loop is CASSSLAGSNQDNEQFF. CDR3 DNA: TGTGCCAGCAGTTCGCTAGCGGGGAGTAATCAAGACAATGAGCAGTTCTTC.

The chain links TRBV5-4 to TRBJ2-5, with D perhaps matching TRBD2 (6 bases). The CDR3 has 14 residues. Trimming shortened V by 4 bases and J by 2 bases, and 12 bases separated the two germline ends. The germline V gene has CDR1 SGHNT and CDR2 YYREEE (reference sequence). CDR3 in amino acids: CASSRVGRQETQYF. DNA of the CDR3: TGTGCCAGCAGCAGAGTGGGGAGGCAAGAGACCCAGTACTTC.

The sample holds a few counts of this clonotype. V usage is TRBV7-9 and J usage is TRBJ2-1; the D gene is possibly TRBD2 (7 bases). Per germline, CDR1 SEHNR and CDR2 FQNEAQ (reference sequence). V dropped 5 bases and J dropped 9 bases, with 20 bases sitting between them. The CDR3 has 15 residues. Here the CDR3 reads CASSLTGGAESEQFF. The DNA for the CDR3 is TGTGCCAGCAGCCTGACTGGGGGGGCGGAGAGTGAGCAGTTCTTC.

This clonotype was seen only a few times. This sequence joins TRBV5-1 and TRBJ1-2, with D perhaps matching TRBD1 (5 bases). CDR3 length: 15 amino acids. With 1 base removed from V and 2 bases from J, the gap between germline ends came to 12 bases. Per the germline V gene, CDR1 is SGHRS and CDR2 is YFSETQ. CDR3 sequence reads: CASSLYGTGNYGYTF. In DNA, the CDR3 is TGCGCCAGCAGCTTGTACGGTACAGGAAACTATGGCTACACCTTC. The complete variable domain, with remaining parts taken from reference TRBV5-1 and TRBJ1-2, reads KAGVTQTPRYLIKTRGQQVTLSCSPISGHRSVSWYQQTPGQGLQFLFEYFSETQRNKGNFPGRFSGRQFSNSRSEMNVSTLELGDSALYLCASSLYGTGNYGYTFGSGTRLTVV.